The clone carrying this T cell receptor (beta chain) was recorded at least ten times. Its antigen is as yet unknown. This sample was included in a study of T-cell reconstitution after alpha-beta-depleted transplantation in children. The study's findings and limits: Alpha-beta T cells present about two months after transplant were reported to originate from several hundred expanded graft clones.

Preparation of the TCRbeta library was carried out with unique molecular identifiers. MiXCR, applied by TCRdb to the PCR reads, yields one record per CDR3 protein. The table lists approximately 500,000 distinct CDR3 sequences, over 9.5% of them singletons. CDR1 and CDR2 from the germline V gene are MDHEN and SYDVKM. This CDR3 contains 15 residues. V was cut by 6 bases and J by 0 bases, with 15 bases left in between. The chain joins TRBV28 to TRBJ2-7, with a tentative D call TRBD2 (5 bases). Sample: PBMCs, taken before TCRalphabeta/CD19-depleted stem cell transplant. This receptor was identified in a child aged 2-15 years with inherited bone marrow failure, due to receive a stem cell transplant. In DNA form, the CDR3 reads TGTGCCAGCAGCGCGGACTCTTTAACCTCCTACGAGCAGTACTTC. It yields the protein CASSADSLTSYEQYF.